This T cell receptor beta chain was observed in a study of T cells in women clearing cervical HPV infection. TCRdb keeps only in-frame clones here, not all; method: immunoSEQ multiplex PCR. The data show about 39,000 clones, and the top ten clones hold about 5%. Points on this clone: Its antigen remains unidentified. The CDR3 is cut off 3 residues early in the read; its end comes from the germline J gene.

CDR1 and CDR2 from the germline V gene are MRHNA and SNTAGT. Between the trimmed V and J ends, which lost 2 bases and 1 base, there was a span of 12 bases. The CDR3 covers 15 residues. Whole-study findings and limits: Repertoire richness, not evenness, was significantly elevated in CIN3+ cases versus controls. Richness plus V gene abundances separated cases from controls with AUC about 0.8.

The gene calls are TRBV6-4 and TRBJ2-7; a possible D gene is TRBD1 (6 bases). The sequencing sample was made of blood buffy coat. This receptor was taken from a woman between 18 and 75 years old with a cervical HPV16 infection that either progressed to CIN3+ or cleared (not recorded which). CDR3 DNA (partial): TGTGCCAGCAGTGACCCAAGGACAGATTCCTACGAG. Protein: CASSDPRTDSYE. The complete CDR3 sequence is CASSDPRTDSYEQYF.